The 10 T cell receptor beta chains in this list originate from one sample, sequenced in a study of T cells in Graves' hyperthyroidism and ophthalmopathy. Amplification targeted TCR beta CDR3 regions from RNA transcripts. The TCR CDR3 was amplified in a first-round RT-PCR using the HTBI primer set. TCRdb used MiXCR to reprocess the multiplex PCR reads, holding one entry per CDR3 protein. The repertoire has over 450,000 distinct CDR3 sequences, approximately 17% of them found once; the top ten carry approximately 18%. Specimen: blood. The receptors derive from a woman aged 18-29 years with Graves' ophthalmopathy.

The rearrangement uses TRBV5-5 and TRBJ1-6; D is uncertain. The CDR3 contains 18 residues. CDR1 SGHKS and CDR2 YYEKEE come from the germline V gene (reference sequence). With 4 bases removed from V and 3 bases from J, the gap between germline ends came to 20 bases. CDR3 amino acids: CASSGAHVGDLYNSPLHF. CDR3 DNA sequence: TGTGCCAGCAGCGGTGCTCATGTGGGTGACCTCTATAATTCACCCCTCCACTTT.

V is TRBV12-3 or TRBV12-4 and J is TRBJ1-6; D remains ambiguous. The ends were cut back, 6 bases at V and 0 bases at J, with 6 bases in the middle. The CDR3 contains 14 residues. The CDR3 DNA follows: TGTGCCAGCAGGGTTAGCTCCTATAATTCACCCCTCCACTTT. It codes for CASRVSSYNSPLHF.

This rearrangement joins TRBV25-1 to TRBJ1-5; D possibly corresponds to TRBD1 (5 bases). Trimming stripped 2 bases from V and 3 bases from J, with 8 bases between. The CDR3 spans 14 residues. CDR1 and CDR2 from the germline V gene are MGHDK and SYGVNS. CDR3 coding DNA: TGTGCCAGCAGTGAAACGGGACCCAATCAGCCCCAGCATTTT. This sequence encodes CASSETGPNQPQHF.

This clonotype was observed a few times. This chain links TRBV5-1 with TRBJ2-7; D possibly corresponds to TRBD1 (7 bases). Germline loops: CDR1 SGHRS, CDR2 YFSETQ. V shed 1 base and J shed 5 bases, with 22 bases lying between them. The CDR3 totals 17 residues. Here the CDR3 DNA reads TGCGCCAGCAGCTTGACCCCAGGGGGGTCTGGCTACGACGAGCAGTACTTC. Residues: CASSLTPGGSGYDEQYF.

The chain has TRBV10-3 and TRBJ2-2; 11 bases are a match to TRBD2. CDR1 is ENHRY, CDR2 SYGVKD, per germline. The junction had 5 bases not matched to a gene; V was cut back by 8 bases and J by 3 bases. This CDR3 has 15 amino acids. The CDR3 here is CAIFTSGGYTGELFF. The CDR3 DNA reads TGTGCCATCTTTACTAGCGGGGGTTACACCGGGGAGCTGTTTTTT.

This chain connects TRBV19 to TRBJ1-5; D uncertain. The V end lost 1 base, the J end lost 6 bases, and 10 bases lay between the germline ends. Germline V CDR1 and CDR2: LNHDA, SQIVND (reference sequence). There are 14 residues in the CDR3. The CDR3 region is CASSIGTTLQPQHF. The CDR3 nucleotides read TGTGCCAGTAGTATAGGGACGACTCTTCAGCCCCAGCATTTT.

This clonotype came up many times. The chain joins TRBV5-1 to TRBJ2-2; 11 bases are shared with TRBD2. The length of the CDR3 is 17 residues. Germline assignment: CDR1 SGHRS and CDR2 YFSETQ. J gave up 0 bases and V 0 bases, and 1 base lay outside the gene matches. CDR3 sequence reads: CASSLGLAGTNTGELFF. The DNA for the CDR3 is TGCGCCAGCAGCTTGGGACTAGCGGGGACGAACACCGGGGAGCTGTTTTTT.

Only a few counts were recorded for this clonotype. The chain joins TRBV6-1 to TRBJ2-5, with 13 bases matching TRBD2. J was trimmed by 4 bases and V by 5 bases; bases with no gene match: 4. From germline, CDR1 is MNHNS and CDR2 SASEGT. This CDR3 comprises 15 residues. CDR3 DNA: TGTGCCAGCAGTTCAGGGACTAGCGGGACAGAGACCCAGTACTTC. Translating it yields CASSSGTSGTETQYF.

This clonotype has just a few counts. This chain links TRBV28 with TRBJ1-2, with D uncertain. CDR1 is MDHEN, CDR2 SYDVKM, per germline. V was cut by 8 bases and J by 8 bases, with 12 bases left in between. CDR3 length equals 11 residues. CDR3 region: CASFAPGGYTF. DNA for the CDR3: TGTGCCAGCTTCGCTCCCGGGGGCTACACCTTC.

This clonotype was recorded many times. This sequence joins TRBV27 and TRBJ2-1, with 11 bases aligning to TRBD1. CDR1 and CDR2 (germline): MNHEY, SMNVEV (reference sequence). CDR3 length: 14 amino acids. V lost 4 bases and J lost 6; bases outside the gene matches: 2. CDR3 protein: CASSSGTGGNEQFF. The CDR3 region has the DNA TGTGCCAGCAGTTCGGGGACAGGGGGCAATGAGCAGTTCTTC.